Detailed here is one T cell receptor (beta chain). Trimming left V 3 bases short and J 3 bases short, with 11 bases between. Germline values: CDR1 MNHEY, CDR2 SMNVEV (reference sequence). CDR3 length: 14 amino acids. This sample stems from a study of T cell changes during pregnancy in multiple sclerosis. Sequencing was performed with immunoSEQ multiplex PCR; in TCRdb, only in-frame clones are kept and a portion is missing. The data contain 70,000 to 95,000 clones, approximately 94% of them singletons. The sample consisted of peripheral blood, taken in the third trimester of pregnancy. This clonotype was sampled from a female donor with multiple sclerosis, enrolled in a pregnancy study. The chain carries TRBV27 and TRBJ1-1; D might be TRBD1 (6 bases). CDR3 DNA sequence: TGTGCCAGCAGTTTGGGGGGGCAGGACACTGAAGCTTTCTTT. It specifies CASSLGGQDTEAFF.